The TCR beta chain under discussion was sequenced for a study of T cell responses to AZD1222 COVID-19 vaccine. This clone turned up a few times. Its antigen remains unknown. The germline V and J ends were trimmed by 5 bases and 1 base, with 12 bases remaining between them. The V gene's germline CDR1 is LNHDA and CDR2 SQIVND (reference sequence). The CDR3 is made up of 15 amino acids. Profiling relied on immunoSEQ multiplex PCR, and the TCRdb table lists in-frame clones only, not all of them. The sample has about 39,000 clones; approximately 85% are singletons. Study results and caveats: With dominance at 160-218 and 743-854, vaccine-associated CD4 TCRs spanned spike. Nearly half of spike-specific TCRs reportedly target variant regions that are unmutated in the B.1.351 and B.1.1.7 variants. It should be noted that donors were predominantly white British and more often female, and clonal diversity was possibly underestimated. Recipients of two AZD1222 doses showed rising Spike-specific TCR breadth and depth.

The rearrangement links TRBV19 to TRBJ1-5, with D hard to call. Source: peripheral blood, taken 28 days after the second dose of the MenACWY control vaccine. This receptor was taken from an adult who received the MenACWY meningococcal vaccine as a control. The CDR3 region is CASSAQGESNQPQHF. The CDR3 DNA is TGTGCCAGTAGTGCACAAGGAGAAAGCAATCAGCCCCAGCATTTT.